The clone carrying this TCR beta chain was counted ten times or more. Antigen specificity is unknown. TCR beta libraries were built with iRepertoire HTBI primers and Arm-PCR of CDR3 regions. MiXCR was run by TCRdb on the multiplex PCR reads, yielding one entry per CDR3 protein. The sample has about 200,000 distinct CDR3 sequences, roughly 19% seen once. The data derive from a study of regulatory T cells in long-lasting Graves disease. CDR3 size: 16 residues. Trimming removed 5 bases at V and 0 bases at J, with 16 bases between. Germline CDR1 reads SGHTA; CDR2 reads FQGTGA. Regarding time point: newly diagnosed GD, antithyroid drugs for less than 3 months. Scientists built the TCR library using RNA that was extracted from PBMCs. Study-wide results and caveats: The study found lower TCR diversity in persistent Graves' patients than in newly diagnosed ones.

The same sample was also studied in work on T cells in Graves' hyperthyroidism and ophthalmopathy.

The sample in question was peripheral blood mononuclear cells (PBMCs), obtained at new diagnosis, from a patient treated with antithyroid drugs. The chain carries TRBV7-3 and TRBJ2-5; perhaps TRBD1 as D (5 bases). This TCR was recovered from a woman aged 25 to 45 with Graves disease. CDR3: CASSQGPGMDQETQYF. The CDR3 bases are TGTGCCAGCAGCCAAGGACCAGGGATGGACCAAGAGACCCAGTACTTC.